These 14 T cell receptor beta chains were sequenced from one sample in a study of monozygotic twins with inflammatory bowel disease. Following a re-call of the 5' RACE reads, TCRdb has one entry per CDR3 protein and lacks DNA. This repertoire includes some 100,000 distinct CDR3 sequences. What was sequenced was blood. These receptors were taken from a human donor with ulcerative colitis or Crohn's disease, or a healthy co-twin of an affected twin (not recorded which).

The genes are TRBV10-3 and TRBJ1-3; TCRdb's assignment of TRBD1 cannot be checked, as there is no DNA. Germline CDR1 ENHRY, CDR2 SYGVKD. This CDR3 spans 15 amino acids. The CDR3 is CAISENRGTGNTIYF.

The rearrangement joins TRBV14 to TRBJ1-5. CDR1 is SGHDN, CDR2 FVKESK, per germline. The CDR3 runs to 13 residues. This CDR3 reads CASSRMGNQPQHF. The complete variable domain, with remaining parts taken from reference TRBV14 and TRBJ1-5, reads EAGVTQFPSHSVIEKGQTVTLRCDPISGHDNLYWYRRVMGKEIKFLLHFVKESKQDESGMPNNRFLAERTGGTYSTLKVQPAELEDSGVYFCASSRMGNQPQHFGDGTRLSIL.

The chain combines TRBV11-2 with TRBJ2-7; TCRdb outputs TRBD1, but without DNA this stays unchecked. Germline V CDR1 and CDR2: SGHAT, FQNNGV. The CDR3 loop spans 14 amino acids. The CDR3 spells CASSSGTGSYEQYF.

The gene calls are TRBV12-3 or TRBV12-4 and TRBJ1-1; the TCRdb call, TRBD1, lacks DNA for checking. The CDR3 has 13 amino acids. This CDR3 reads CASSWDSNTEAFF.

The CDR3 loop reads CASSPGTGGETQYF. The gene calls are TRBV7-8 and TRBJ2-5; TCRdb's D gene call, TRBD1, goes unchecked for lack of DNA. This CDR3 spans 14 amino acids. The germline V gene has CDR1 SGHVS and CDR2 FQNEAQ.

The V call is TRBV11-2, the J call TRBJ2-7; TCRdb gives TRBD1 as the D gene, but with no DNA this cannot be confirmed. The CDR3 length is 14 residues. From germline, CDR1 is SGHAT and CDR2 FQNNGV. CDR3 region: CASSLVALTYEQYF. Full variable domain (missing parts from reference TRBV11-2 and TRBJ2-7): EAGVAQSPRYKIIEKRQSVAFWCNPISGHATLYWYQQILGQGPKLLIQFQNNGVVDDSQLPKDRFSAERLKGVDSTLKIQPAKLEDSAVYLCASSLVALTYEQYFGPGTRLTVT.

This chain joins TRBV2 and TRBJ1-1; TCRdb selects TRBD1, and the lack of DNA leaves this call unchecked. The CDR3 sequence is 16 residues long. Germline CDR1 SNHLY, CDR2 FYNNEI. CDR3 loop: CASRAARDRGNTEAFF. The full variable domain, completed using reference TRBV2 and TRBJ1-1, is EPEVTQTPSHQVTQMGQEVILRCVPISNHLYFYWYRQILGQKVEFLVSFYNNEISEKSEIFDDQFSVERPDGSNFTLKIRSTKLEDSAMYFCASRAARDRGNTEAFFGQGTRLTVV.

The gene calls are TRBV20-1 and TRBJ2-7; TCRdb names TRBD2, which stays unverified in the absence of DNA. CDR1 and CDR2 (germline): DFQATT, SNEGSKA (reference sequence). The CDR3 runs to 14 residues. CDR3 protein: CSARELATLDEQYF.

The CDR3 reads CASSIQDRGYEQYF. This rearrangement joins TRBV6-1 to TRBJ2-7; TCRdb proposes TRBD1, but this gene call is untestable without DNA. The CDR3 runs to 14 residues. CDR1 and CDR2 from the germline V gene are MNHNS and SASEGT.

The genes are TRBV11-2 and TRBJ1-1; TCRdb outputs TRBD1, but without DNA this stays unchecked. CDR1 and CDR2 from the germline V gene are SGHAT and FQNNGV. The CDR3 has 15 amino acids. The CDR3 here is CASSLGWGRDTEAFF.

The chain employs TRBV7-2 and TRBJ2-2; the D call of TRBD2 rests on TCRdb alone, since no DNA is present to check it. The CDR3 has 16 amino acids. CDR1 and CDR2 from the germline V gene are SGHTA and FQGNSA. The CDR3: CASIFDAGLNTGELFF.

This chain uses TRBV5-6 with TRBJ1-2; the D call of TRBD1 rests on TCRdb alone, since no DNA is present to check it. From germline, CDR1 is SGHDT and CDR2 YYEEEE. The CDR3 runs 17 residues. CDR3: CASSFSRAGVFEYGYTF.

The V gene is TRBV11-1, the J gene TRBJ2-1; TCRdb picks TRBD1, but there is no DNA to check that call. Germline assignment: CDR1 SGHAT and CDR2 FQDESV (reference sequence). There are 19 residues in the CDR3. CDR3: CASSHLLKGGSAVNNEQFF.

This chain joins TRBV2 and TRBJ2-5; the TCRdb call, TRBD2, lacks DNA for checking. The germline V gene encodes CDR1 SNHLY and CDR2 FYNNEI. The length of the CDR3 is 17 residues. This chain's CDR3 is CASSELGLAETQETQYF.